The 2 T cell receptor beta chains below come from one sample, sequenced in a study of blood T cell repertoires in COVID-19. The protocol was immunoSEQ multiplex PCR, while the TCRdb copy is restricted to in-frame clones and leaves out a portion. In the table there are 200,000 to 250,000 clones, more than 70% of which are singletons. Sequencing used PBMCs or T cells enriched from blood (not recorded which). The receptors were gathered from a man younger than 40 with acute COVID-19.

This chain links TRBV5-7 with TRBJ1-3, with 7 bases matching TRBD1. TRBV5-7 is noted as an ORF with a role that remains uncertain. With V trimmed by 5 bases and J by 6 bases, 8 bases remained unmatched. The CDR3 is 14 amino acids. The DNA for the CDR3 is TGTGCCAGCAGTAAGGACAGGTACGAAAACACCATATATTTT. Protein: CASSKDRYENTIYF.

The CDR3 sequence: CASSETQGSPLHF. The CDR3 DNA reads as TGTGCCAGCAGCGAAACCCAGGGTTCACCCCTCCACTTT. This chain connects TRBV9 to TRBJ1-6; tentatively, D is TRBD1 (5 bases). Germline CDR1 is SGDLS and CDR2 is YYNGEE. The CDR3 contains 13 residues. Trimming stripped 3 bases from V and 9 bases from J, with 10 bases between.